Included here is one T cell receptor (beta chain) sequence, with context. Original processing methods: Estimates of nucleated cell counts were drawn from the amplification of reference gene primers. Some clones are missing from TCRdb's copy, which holds only in-frame ones; the method was immunoSEQ multiplex PCR. Clone size and the V and J calls come from that table; the DNA yielded D and trimming. The sample consists of approximately 300,000 clones, approximately 90% of them appearing once. This sample was included in a study of blood T cell repertoires in COVID-19. Study-wide context: Spain, Italy and the United States supplied samples that represented acute and convalescent COVID-19. In each case, the material was cDNA or gDNA derived from T cells, B-cell-depleted T cells, or PBMCs.

V lost 3 bases to trimming and J lost 11 bases; unmatched junction nucleotides: 18. Germline CDR1 is LGHNA and CDR2 is YNFKEQ. The CDR3 is 17 amino acids. Sequenced material: peripheral blood. The chain employs TRBV4-2 and TRBJ1-1; TRBD1 matches at 10 bases. This sequence was found in a woman aged 40 to 50 with acute or convalescent COVID-19. The CDR3 reads CASSQERAGTGDWGAFF. CDR3 nucleotides: TGTGCCAGCAGCCAGGAGAGAGCCGGGACAGGGGATTGGGGGGCTTTCTTT.